The 4 T cell receptor beta chains below were found in one sample sequenced in a study of shared clonotypes between healthy human individuals. CD45RO-negative, CCR7-selected cells formed the naive CD8 fraction, which excluded terminally differentiated effector memory CD45RA+ cells. TCRdb's copy holds only in-frame clones and misses some; the assay was immunoSEQ multiplex PCR. The sample lists approximately 600,000 clones, approximately 95% occurring once. Sequenced input: naive CD8+ T cells sorted from blood. These receptors were obtained from a woman between 25 and 40 years old in good health.

J is TRBJ2-7 and V is TRBV7-9; TRBD1 aligns across 8 bases. Trimming at V came to 3 bases and at J to 3 bases, leaving 7 bases not matched to a gene. The CDR3 loop spans 15 amino acids. CDR1 and CDR2 from the germline V gene are SEHNR and FQNEAQ (reference sequence). The CDR3 nucleotides read TGTGCCAGCAGCTTGCCGGGACAGGCTCTCTACGAGCAGTACTTC. Protein sequence: CASSLPGQALYEQYF.

The genes are TRBV7-9 and TRBJ2-5; 7 nucleotides agree with TRBD2. Looked up from germline, CDR1 is SEHNR and CDR2 is FQNEAQ (reference sequence). The CDR3 contains 12 residues. V lost 5 bases to trimming and J lost 11 bases; unmatched junction nucleotides: 8. The CDR3 loop reads CASSAGAREQYF. CDR3 DNA: TGTGCCAGCAGCGCGGGAGCAAGGGAGCAGTACTTC.

The V and J genes are TRBV7-8 and TRBJ2-7, with 7 bases identical to TRBD1. Per germline, CDR1 SGHVS and CDR2 FQNEAQ. V lost 0 bases, J lost 3 bases, and 11 bases stayed unmatched. This CDR3 has 17 amino acids. In nucleotides, the CDR3 is TGTGCCAGCAGCTTAGCGCGAGGGGGCCATGGGATCTACGAGCAGTACTTC. Protein sequence: CASSLARGGHGIYEQYF.

V is TRBV13 and J is TRBJ2-5, with a tentative D call TRBD2 (5 bases). The J call is doubtful: the DNA matches TRBJ2-7 better. The germline gives CDR1 PRHDT, CDR2 FYEKMQ (reference sequence). The CDR3 has 11 residues. CDR3 in amino acids: CASSFGDEQYF. Written as DNA, the CDR3 is TGTGCCAGCAGCTTCGGGGACGAGCAGTACTTC.